Sequencing of this TCR beta chain was carried out in a study of breast tumors, draining lymph nodes, adjacent tissues. TCRdb ran MiXCR on the multiplex PCR reads and lists one entry per CDR3 protein. The data show 20,000 to 25,000 distinct CDR3 sequences, almost 70% seen once. This clonotype was found a few times. The sequenced sample was tumor-adjacent breast tissue. The sequence derives from a female donor with breast cancer. Some clones in this sample may be carry-over from other donors' samples.

The CDR3 DNA reads TGTGCCAGCAGCTTAGGATCTTGGGTTGAGCAGTTCTTC. Translated, it gives CASSLGSWVEQFF. The chain is built from TRBV7-2 and TRBJ2-1; no reliable D call. V was pared by 1 base and J by 9 bases, with 10 bases between. Germline CDR1 is SGHTA and CDR2 is FQGNSA. The CDR3 runs to 13 residues.